Sequencing of this T cell receptor beta chain was carried out in a study of T cells in Graves' hyperthyroidism and ophthalmopathy. Findings and caveats of the study: Before onset, by a median of approximately 6.8 months, the model predicted ophthalmopathy.

A remark on this clonotype: Its antigen remains unidentified.

Uncontrolled infection, other autoimmune disease, pregnancy or lactation excluded patients. Diagnoses rested on clinical symptoms, serum thyroxine and TRAb, thyroid ultrasound and orbital computed tomography. This CDR3 has 11 amino acids. Per germline, CDR1 LGHNT and CDR2 FRNRAP. V lost 5 bases and J 8 bases, leaving 9 bases between the germline ends. Amplified TCR beta CDR3 regions came from RNA transcripts. Carried out on the TCR CDR3, a first-round RT-PCR used the HTBI primer set. TCRdb passed the multiplex PCR reads through MiXCR, listing each CDR3 protein once. The data contain 400,000 to 500,000 distinct CDR3 sequences, around 13% of them singletons.

V and J are TRBV12-5 and TRBJ2-5; either TRBD1 or TRBD2 may fit D (5 bases each). The clonotype comes from a woman under 30 with Graves' hyperthyroidism. The specimen was blood. CDR3 protein: CASGTRDTQYF. The CDR3 DNA follows: TGTGCTAGTGGTACCCGGGACACCCAGTACTTC.